The T cell receptor beta chain under discussion was sequenced for a study of siplizumab effects on memory and regulatory T cells. Sequencing used immunoSEQ multiplex PCR; TCRdb keeps in-frame clones, though not all of them. The sample carries several thousand clones, roughly two thirds recorded once. Trimming removed 1 base at V and 2 bases at J, with 9 bases between. The CDR3 is made up of 14 amino acids. Germline V gene sequence: CDR1 MNHNS, CDR2 SASEGT. Concerning this clone itself: Its antigen remains unknown.

Regarding the study as a whole: For siplizumab cultures, the suppressive function of their proliferating Tregs was not confirmed. A naive or memory phenotype could not be assigned to roughly 80-95% of the proliferating CD4+ or CD8+ clones.

Material: effector memory CD8+ T cells sorted from blood. Subset of the sample: unstimulated CD8+ effector memory T cells. The sequence came from a human donor in good health. The chain employs TRBV6-1 and TRBJ2-7, with a possible D match to TRBD1 (5 bases). The CDR3, as DNA: TGTGCCAGCAGTGAAGTCGCACAGGCCTACGAGCAGTACTTC. Translated, it gives CASSEVAQAYEQYF.